These 7 T cell receptor beta chains originate from one sample sequenced in a study of cytomegalovirus exposure and HLA in healthy donors. Primers included in the PCR were 60 Vbeta and 13 Jbeta primers. The protocol was immunoSEQ multiplex PCR, while the TCRdb copy is restricted to in-frame clones and leaves out a portion. This table holds under 200,000 clones, approximately 82% found once. Sequenced material: PBMCs. Receptors originate from a woman aged 18-35 years in good health and CMV-seropositive.

V and J are TRBV30 and TRBJ1-2, with D tentatively TRBD1 (6 bases). In germline, CDR1 is GTSNPN, CDR2 SVGIG (reference sequence). Trimming removed 5 bases at V and 8 bases at J, with 21 bases between. This CDR3 has 14 amino acids. The CDR3 DNA reads as TGTGCCTGGGGAGTTACTCTGACAGGCATCGGCTACACCTTC. Protein sequence: CAWGVTLTGIGYTF.

The CDR3 region is CASSPGGNTIYF. Here the CDR3 DNA reads TGTGCCAGCAGCCCGGGAGGAAACACCATATATTTT. V gene TRBV9 combines with J gene TRBJ1-3; D is unclear. Trimming cost V 4 bases and J 4 bases, with 6 bases left between them. This CDR3 spans 12 amino acids. Looked up from germline, CDR1 is SGDLS and CDR2 is YYNGEE. Combining the CDR3 with reference TRBV9 and TRBJ1-3 gives the whole variable domain DSGVTQTPKHLITATGQRVTLRCSPRSGDLSVYWYQQSLDQGLQFLIQYYNGEERAKGNILERFSAQQFPDLHSELNLSSLELGDSALYFCASSPGGNTIYFGEGSWLTVV.

V is TRBV27 and J is TRBJ2-5, with 7 nucleotides matching TRBD2. The J call may be incorrect, as the DNA end agrees better with TRBJ2-7. Looked up from germline, CDR1 is MNHEY and CDR2 is SMNVEV (reference sequence). The CDR3 contains 15 residues. The CDR3 protein is CASSELARTSSEQYF. CDR3 bases: TGTGCCAGCAGTGAGCTCGCCCGGACTAGTAGCGAGCAGTACTTC.

This clone has just a few counts. This sequence joins TRBV13 and TRBJ2-3; 10 nucleotides agree with TRBD2. The CDR3 has 17 amino acids. The germline gives CDR1 PRHDT, CDR2 FYEKMQ (reference sequence). With 5 bases clipped from V and 4 bases from J, the junction kept 12 bases outside the gene matches. The CDR3 DNA is TGTGCCAGCAGCCCTAGGGGGGGACTAGCGTATTCAGATACGCAGTATTTT. It specifies CASSPRGGLAYSDTQYF.

V is TRBV4-1 and J is TRBJ2-7; unclear D gene. CDR1 is MGHRA, CDR2 YSYEKL, per germline. Deletions cut 4 bases from V and 3 bases from J, with 13 bases between. CDR3 length: 14 amino acids. CDR3 loop: CASSRSRGGYEQYF. The CDR3 coding sequence is TGCGCCAGCAGCCGCTCCCGCGGTGGCTACGAGCAGTACTTC.

This chain joins TRBV18 and TRBJ2-7; D might be TRBD1 (6 bases). With 10 bases removed from V and 6 bases from J, the gap between germline ends came to 22 bases. The CDR3 length is 14 residues. Germline V lookup: CDR1 KGHSH, CDR2 LQKENI. CDR3 DNA: TGTGCCACCCCAGGGGCAGGGGCGCATGCCGAGCAGTACGTC. Amino acids: CATPGAGAHAEQYV.

This clone was found a few times. The J gene is TRBJ1-4, the V gene TRBV21-1; the table gives TRBD1 as D, unverified against the DNA. TRBV21-1 represents a pseudogene. CDR3 length: 18 residues. The CDR3 DNA reads TGTGCCAGCAGCAAAACTTCCCCAGGCCAGGCAACTAATGAAAAACTGTTTTTT. The encoded protein is CASSKTSPGQATNEKLFF.